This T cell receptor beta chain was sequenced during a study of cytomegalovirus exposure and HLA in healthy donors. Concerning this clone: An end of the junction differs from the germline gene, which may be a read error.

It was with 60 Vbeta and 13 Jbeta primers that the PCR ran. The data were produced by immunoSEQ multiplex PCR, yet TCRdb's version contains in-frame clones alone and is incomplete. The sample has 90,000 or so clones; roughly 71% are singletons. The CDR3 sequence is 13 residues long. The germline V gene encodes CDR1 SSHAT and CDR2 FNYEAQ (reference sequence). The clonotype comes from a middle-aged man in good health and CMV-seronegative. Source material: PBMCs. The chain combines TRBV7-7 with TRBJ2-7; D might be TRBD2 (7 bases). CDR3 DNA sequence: TGTGCTAGCAGCTCGGGCGGGGGCAACGAGCAGTACTTC. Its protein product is CASSSGGGNEQYF.